The T cell receptor beta chain under discussion was sequenced for a study of blood T cell repertoires in COVID-19 (dated by TCRdb to 2020 to 2021). Concerning the study at large: The collaborator samples originated in the United States, Italy and Spain and spanned the acute and convalescent phases of COVID-19. A de-identified subject ID, COVID-19 status, age in years and sex were almost always included in the sample metadata. Samples came from the ongoing ImmuneRACE study (first 160 participants) plus 1,254 subjects from 6 global collaborators. The repertoires were made available in a free public database intended to serve as a resource for research on the immune response to SARS-CoV-2. The material from the prospective study consisted of cDNA or gDNA derived from T cells, B-cell-depleted T cells, or PBMCs. Deeply sampled blood TCRbeta repertoires from subjects exposed to, actively infected with, or recovered from COVID-19 were included in the dataset. Where HLA class I and class II types were available, the types were taken from metadata supplied by the sample provider, not from assay-based typing. Beyond this particular receptor, the publication reports: The amount of clinical and demographic metadata varied by source and participant and was provided uncurated.

Its CDR3 holds 13 amino acids, cysteine through phenylalanine. The retained sequence is limited to the CDR3, 39 bases, with the frame set at the first base. Between the V and J ends, shortened by 1 base and 7 bases respectively, the junction contains 10 bases. The germline V gene provides CDR1 SGHTA and CDR2 FQGNSA. Collaborating institutions collected whole blood in K2EDTA tubes following their own protocols. For TCRbeta analysis, collaborator samples were shipped as frozen whole blood, as isolated PBMCs, or as DNA extracted from either sample type. The immunoSEQ Assay, a bias-controlled multiplex PCR, was used to amplify TCRbeta CDR3 regions from genomic DNA. The paper's data handling went like this. Within the assay, amplification of reference gene primers was used to estimate how many nucleated cells each sample contained. To quantify the absolute abundance of each unique TCRbeta CDR3 rearrangement, sequence reads were collapsed and filtered. Productive Simpson clonality was computed per sample as the square root of Simpson's diversity index over productive rearrangements. The table was pulled from immuneACCESS by TCRdb, which kept in-frame rearrangements only. Such tables lose some clones; where checked, under half of the loss comes from unresolved V genes, and the rest has no known cause. That table supplies the V and J calls and clone size; D and trimming were determined from the DNA. The sample data list 100,000 to 150,000 clones, and about 84% of these were observed just once. Together, the top ten hold 5% to 6% of the sample.

In regard to this clone: Its antigen target is currently unknown. Base quality data are lacking; no much larger clone is found one base away.

The chain was built from TRBV7-2 and TRBJ1-1; the D gene is unclear. The sequence was collected from a human donor in a cohort sampled during active COVID-19. The source material was peripheral blood. The nucleotide sequence is given as TGTGCCAGCAGCTTAGGAGCGTCTTATGAAGCTTTCTTT. Translated, it gives CASSLGASYEAFF.